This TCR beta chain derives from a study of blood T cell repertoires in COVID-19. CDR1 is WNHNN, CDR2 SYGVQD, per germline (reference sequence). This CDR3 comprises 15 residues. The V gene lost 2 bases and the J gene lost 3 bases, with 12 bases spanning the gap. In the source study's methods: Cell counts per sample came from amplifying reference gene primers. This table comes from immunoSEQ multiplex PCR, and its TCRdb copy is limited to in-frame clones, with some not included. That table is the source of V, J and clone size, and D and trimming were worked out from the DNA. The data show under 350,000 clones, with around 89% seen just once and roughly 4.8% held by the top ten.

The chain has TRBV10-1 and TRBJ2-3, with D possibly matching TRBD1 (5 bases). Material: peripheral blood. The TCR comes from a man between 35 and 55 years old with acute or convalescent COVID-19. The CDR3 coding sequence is TGCGCCAGCAGTGAGATTGGGGCTGGAACAGATACGCAGTATTTT. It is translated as CASSEIGAGTDTQYF.